This TCR beta chain comes out of a study of blood T cell repertoires in COVID-19 (dated by TCRdb to 2018 to 2021). Broadly, across the study: Samples from collaborators originated in the United States, Italy and Spain and spanned both the acute and convalescent phases of COVID-19. Where available, HLA class I and class II types were taken from metadata supplied by the sample provider and were not determined by assay-based typing. Samples came from the ongoing ImmuneRACE study (first 160 participants) plus 1,254 subjects from 6 global collaborators. The repertoires were made available in a free public database intended to serve as a resource for research on the immune response to SARS-CoV-2. The sample metadata nearly always contained a de-identified subject ID, COVID-19 status, age in years and sex. The material from the prospective study consisted of cDNA or gDNA derived from T cells, B-cell-depleted T cells, or PBMCs. Subjects who had been exposed to COVID-19, were actively infected with it, or had recovered from it provided the deeply sampled blood TCRbeta repertoires that made up the dataset. Paper-wide results and their limitations: The amount of clinical and demographic metadata varied by source and participant and was provided uncurated.

One collaborating source in Seattle enrolled patients while the patients were actively infected and followed the patients over time throughout the course of disease. Collaborating institutions collected whole blood in K2EDTA tubes following their own protocols. Collaborator samples were shipped for TCRbeta analysis as frozen whole blood, isolated PBMCs, or DNA extracted from either sample type. The V end loses 5 bases and the J end loses 2 bases, and a stretch of 19 bases separates them. CDR1 SGHDN and CDR2 FVKESK are derived from the germline V gene. The CDR3 holds 16 amino acids from the cysteine to the phenylalanine. Just the 48-base CDR3 DNA is kept, in frame starting at base 1. Points on this clone: Its antigen target is currently unknown. Qualities for individual bases were not recorded, and no much larger clone is one base off.

TCRbeta CDR3 regions were amplified from genomic DNA using the immunoSEQ Assay, a bias-controlled multiplex PCR. The paper's processing steps were these. The number of nucleated cells in each sample was estimated by amplification of reference gene primers within the assay. Sequence reads were collapsed and filtered to measure the absolute abundance of every unique TCRbeta CDR3 rearrangement. For each sample, productive Simpson clonality was calculated by taking the square root of Simpson's diversity index across productive rearrangements. In its TCRdb copy, this immuneACCESS table keeps in-frame sequences only and misses some clones. Where compared with another copy, unresolved V genes explain less than half of these, and the others have no known cause. From that table come the V and J calls and clone size; the DNA was used to work out D and trimming. Counted in this sample were some 200,000 clones; roughly 80% of them appeared once. 10% to 15% of the sample is taken by the ten largest.

This chain is built from TRBV14 and TRBJ2-7; the D gene lacks a confident call. The sample was peripheral blood. The sequence was collected from a woman of 80 years or more with COVID-19, enrolled during active disease. The base sequence is TGTGCCAGCAGCAAGATTACAGTCCTTAGTACCTACGAGCAGTACTTC. Its protein product is CASSKITVLSTYEQYF.